This TCR beta chain was recorded in a study of human T cells and chemical hapten exposure. As for the study in general: Minor pooled library volume differences mainly drove per-sample TCR yield variation.

Unfractionated whole blood served as the source for total RNA extraction. Individual cDNA molecules had unique molecular identifiers attached to them by the library. Original analysis: Sample TCR counts, which ranged from roughly 23,224 to 750,000, had a median of approximately 96,000. TCRdb redid the calling of the 5' RACE reads with MiXCR, one entry per CDR3 protein. None of the V and J calls come from the authors' own analysis; TCRdb made them. The top ten hold roughly 2.4% of the sample, which has 81,000 or so distinct CDR3 sequences, more than 7.5% seen once. The CDR3 is made up of 15 amino acids. Germline CDR1 and CDR2: SGHTA and FQGNSA. V lost 5 bases, J lost 5 bases, and 10 bases stayed unmatched. Overall study findings and caveats: TCRs exceeding 1 in 1000 frequency stayed unchanged with DPC sensitization.

This clonotype was observed a few times. As yet, its antigen is unknown. This TCR derives from a male donor in good health. This rearrangement joins TRBV7-2 to TRBJ2-3; TRBD2 matches 7 bases. DNA of the CDR3: TGTGCCAGCAGCATGACTAGCTGGGGAGGAGATACGCAGTATTTT. Residues: CASSMTSWGGDTQYF.